The entry below gives a single T cell receptor (beta chain) sequence along with its context. Produced via immunoSEQ multiplex PCR; TCRdb's table is partial and in-frame only. The data show hundreds of thousands of clones, with about 80% seen just once and 2.5% held by the top ten. The data are from a study of blood T cell repertoires in COVID-19. The clonotype was recovered from a woman in her thirties or forties with active or convalescent COVID-19. The material sequenced was peripheral blood.

CDR3 residues: CASRADGNTEAFF. The DNA of the CDR3 is TGTGCCAGCAGAGCGGACGGCAACACTGAAGCTTTCTTT. J is TRBJ1-1 and V is TRBV11-2; D gene ambiguous. Germline CDR1 and CDR2: SGHAT and FQNNGV. This CDR3 is built from 13 residues. V shed 6 bases and J shed 2 bases, with 10 bases lying between them. The full variable domain, in which reference TRBV11-2 and TRBJ1-1 provide the parts outside the CDR3, is EAGVAQSPRYKIIEKRQSVAFWCNPISGHATLYWYQQILGQGPKLLIQFQNNGVVDDSQLPKDRFSAERLKGVDSTLKIQPAKLEDSAVYLCASRADGNTEAFFGQGTRLTVV.